The 32 T cell receptor beta chains listed next were all sequenced from one sample in a study of shared clonotypes between healthy human individuals. Generated by immunoSEQ multiplex PCR, the TCRdb table keeps only in-frame clones and is missing some. The top ten clones hold 0.89% of a sample with some 1.1 million clones, 70% to 80% of them seen once. Sequenced input: memory CD4+ T cells from PBMCs. The subset: CD45RA-negative fraction. The receptors stem from a man younger than 35 in good health. Some clones in this sample may be carry-over from other donors' samples.

The rearrangement uses TRBV7-2 and TRBJ1-3, with no clear D. Germline V gene lookup returns CDR1 SGHTA and CDR2 FQGNSA. Trimming removed 1 base from V and 0 bases from J, with 10 bases in between. The CDR3 has 16 residues. The CDR3 DNA is TGTGCCAGCAGCTTAGGGACCCCGTTCTCTGGAAACACCATATATTTT. This encodes CASSLGTPFSGNTIYF.

V usage is TRBV28 and J usage is TRBJ1-2, with D hard to call. The length of the CDR3 is 12 residues. Germline-derived CDR1 and CDR2 are MDHEN and SYDVKM. With 6 bases removed from V and 8 bases from J, the gap between germline ends came to 13 bases. CDR3: CASRTPAGGYTF. The CDR3, as DNA: TGTGCCAGCAGGACTCCCGCTGGGGGCTACACCTTC.

The chain combines TRBV29-1 with TRBJ2-4; weak D call: TRBD2 (5 bases). The V end lost 8 bases, the J end lost 7 bases, and 24 bases lay between the germline ends. The CDR3 contains 15 residues. Germline-derived CDR1 and CDR2 are SQVTM and ANQGSEA. Here the CDR3 DNA reads TGCAGCATCACCTCGGGGAGCAACTCTAGGAACATTCAGTACTTC. It is translated as CSITSGSNSRNIQYF.

This chain joins TRBV28 and TRBJ1-2, with D possibly being TRBD1 (5 bases). V gave up 6 bases and J gave up 2 bases, with 16 bases separating them. The CDR3 totals 15 residues. Germline V gives CDR1 MDHEN, CDR2 SYDVKM. CDR3 nucleotide sequence: TGTGCCAGCAGCCCTCCAGGCCGGGGGAACTATGGCTACACCTTC. This encodes CASSPPGRGNYGYTF.

The J gene is TRBJ2-1, the V gene TRBV7-2; D is perhaps TRBD2 (5 bases). Trimming removed 2 bases from V and 5 bases from J, with 10 bases in between. Germline V CDR1 and CDR2: SGHTA, FQGNSA. This CDR3 comprises 14 residues. The DNA of the CDR3 is TGTGCCAGCAGCTTATTCGCGGGCGACAATGAGCAGTTCTTC. It yields the protein CASSLFAGDNEQFF.

The V gene is TRBV28, the J gene TRBJ2-7; 8 bases are shared with TRBD2. This CDR3 region has 16 residues. J lost 2 bases, V lost 4 bases, and 10 bases had no gene match. Germline CDR1 is MDHEN and CDR2 is SYDVKM. CDR3 nucleotides: TGTGCCAGCAGTTCCCGTAGCGGGGCCTCACCCTACGAGCAGTACTTC. This gives the protein CASSSRSGASPYEQYF. Full variable domain (missing parts from reference TRBV28 and TRBJ2-7): DVKVTQSSRYLVKRTGEKVFLECVQDMDHENMFWYRQDPGLGLRLIYFSYDVKMKEKGDIPEGYSVSREKKERFSLILESASTNQTSMYLCASSSRSGASPYEQYFGPGTRLTVT.

In this sample, this clone turned up once. The chain is built from TRBV5-5 and TRBJ2-3; a weak D match, TRBD2 (5 bases). V gave up 3 bases and J gave up 0 bases, with 14 bases separating them. Looked up from germline, CDR1 is SGHKS and CDR2 is YYEKEE (reference sequence). CDR3 length: 16 residues. CDR3 region: CASSWEYTPSTDTQYF. The CDR3 nucleotides are TGTGCCAGCAGCTGGGAGTATACCCCTAGCACAGATACGCAGTATTTT.

V usage is TRBV7-3 and J usage is TRBJ2-1; D is possibly TRBD1 (6 bases). Germline CDR1 is SGHTA and CDR2 is FQGTGA. Trimming stripped 2 bases from V and 8 bases from J, with 16 bases between. The CDR3 totals 15 residues. The CDR3 is CASSLFPTGSDEQFF. The CDR3 DNA sequence: TGTGCCAGCAGCTTATTCCCAACAGGGAGTGATGAGCAGTTCTTC.

The chain employs TRBV21-1 and TRBJ2-7; the table assigns TRBD1, which was not confirmed against the DNA. TRBV21-1 represents a pseudogene. There are 14 residues in the CDR3. CDR3 nucleotides: TGTGCCAGCACCGGGACAGGGGGCTACTACGAGCAGTACTTC. It translates to CASTGTGGYYEQYF.

This clone was recorded once. V usage is TRBV7-9 and J usage is TRBJ2-1; D perhaps matches TRBD2 (6 bases). The CDR3 covers 16 residues. Germline V gene sequence: CDR1 SEHNR, CDR2 FQNEAQ (reference sequence). Trimming pared 5 bases from V and 5 bases from J, leaving 19 bases between. The CDR3 sequence is CASSGVGTRKNNEQFF. Written as DNA, the CDR3 is TGTGCCAGCAGCGGGGTGGGGACTCGGAAGAACAATGAGCAGTTCTTC.

The chain recombines TRBV28 with TRBJ1-2; 7 bases agree with TRBD1. This CDR3 spans 13 amino acids. Trimming cost V 6 bases and J 4 bases; bases outside gene matches: 5. Germline CDR1 reads MDHEN; CDR2 reads SYDVKM. The CDR3 coding sequence is TGTGCCAGCAGGGGACAGACGATCTATGGCTACACCTTC. This encodes CASRGQTIYGYTF.

Concerning this clone: Other DNA sequences of this sample code for an identical CDR3. The chain carries TRBV30 and TRBJ2-7, with a weak D call TRBD2 (5 bases). Germline values: CDR1 GTSNPN, CDR2 SVGIG (reference sequence). V was shortened by 8 bases and J by 4 bases, with 15 bases between the two germline ends. The CDR3 is 12 amino acids. Here the CDR3 DNA reads TGTGCCGGGGAAGGGAGTCGTTACGAGCAGTACTTC. This codes for CAGEGSRYEQYF.

This clone came up many times. J is TRBJ2-1 and V is TRBV5-1; 11 bases align to TRBD2. Per the germline V gene, CDR1 is SGHRS and CDR2 is YFSETQ. This CDR3 is 15 amino acids long. Trimming took 0 bases from V and 10 from J; bases not matched to a gene: 6. The CDR3 nucleotides are TGCGCCAGCAGCTTGGAGTGGGGGACTAGCGGAGAGCAGTTCTTC. It codes for CASSLEWGTSGEQFF.

This sequence joins TRBV19 and TRBJ2-1, with 11 nucleotides matching TRBD2. Germline V CDR1 and CDR2: LNHDA, SQIVND (reference sequence). V was clipped by 3 bases and J by 10 bases; unmatched bases: 5. This CDR3 region has 14 residues. The CDR3 spells CASSIPGLAEEQFF. Written as DNA, the CDR3 is TGTGCCAGTAGTATCCCGGGACTAGCGGAGGAGCAGTTCTTC.

This clone was detected many times. The V call is TRBV2, the J call TRBJ2-5; D is undetermined. The V end lost 7 bases, the J end lost 4 bases, and 16 bases lay between the germline ends. CDR1 is SNHLY, CDR2 FYNNEI, per germline. CDR3 size: 14 residues. This chain's CDR3 is CASKSWGSTETQYF. In DNA form, the CDR3 reads TGTGCCAGCAAAAGCTGGGGTAGCACAGAGACCCAGTACTTC.

The genes are TRBV7-9 and TRBJ2-5; either TRBD1 or TRBD2 may supply D (5 bases each). This CDR3 spans 14 amino acids. The V end lost 2 bases, the J end lost 0 bases, and 7 bases lay between the germline ends. Germline V gene sequence: CDR1 SEHNR, CDR2 FQNEAQ (reference sequence). The CDR3 reads CASSLWDDQETQYF. CDR3 sequence (DNA): TGTGCCAGCAGCTTATGGGACGACCAAGAGACCCAGTACTTC.

V usage is TRBV2 and J usage is TRBJ1-4; D not resolved. This CDR3 region has 14 residues. Germline values: CDR1 SNHLY, CDR2 FYNNEI. Between the trimmed V and J ends, which lost 7 bases and 10 bases, there was a span of 19 bases. CDR3 loop: CASMNRGGYGKLFF. The CDR3 region has the DNA TGTGCCAGCATGAACCGGGGAGGATACGGAAAACTGTTTTTT.

This sequence joins TRBV5-1 and TRBJ2-1, with D possibly called TRBD1 or TRBD2 (5 bases each). Germline CDR1 reads SGHRS; CDR2 reads YFSETQ. Trimming took 4 bases from V and 4 from J, leaving 18 bases between them. CDR3 length: 16 residues. In DNA, the CDR3 is TGCGCCAGCAGCGGGGGATTAACGGTGGAATACAATGAGCAGTTCTTC. Its translation: CASSGGLTVEYNEQFF.

The chain joins TRBV7-2 to TRBJ2-7; 10 nucleotides match TRBD1. Germline V gene data show CDR1 as SGHTA and CDR2 as FQGNSA. J was trimmed by 3 bases and V by 1 base; bases with no gene match: 12. The CDR3 has 18 residues. Here the CDR3 reads CASSLGDRGGYTRYEQYF. The CDR3 DNA is TGTGCCAGCAGCTTAGGGGACAGGGGAGGGTATACCCGCTACGAGCAGTACTTC.

CDR3 protein: CASSRETSGGYEQYF. CDR3 nucleotides: TGCGCCAGCAGCCGAGAGACTAGCGGGGGTTACGAGCAGTACTTC. J is TRBJ2-7 and V is TRBV4-3; TRBD2 agrees at 12 bases. With V trimmed by 4 bases and J by 4 bases, 5 bases remained unmatched. This CDR3 contains 15 residues. CDR1 is LGHNA and CDR2 is YSLEER in the germline V gene.

V and J are TRBV4-2 and TRBJ1-5; the D is unclear. The CDR3 has 15 amino acids. Germline V CDR1 and CDR2: LGHNA, YNFKEQ. Trimming cost V 1 base and J 2 bases, with 9 bases left between them. Written as DNA, the CDR3 is TGTGCCAGCAGCCAAGCCCTGGCGCGCAATCAGCCCCAGCATTTT. It is translated as CASSQALARNQPQHF.

This clone was found a few times. The V and J genes are TRBV5-1 and TRBJ1-3; TRBD1 matches at 8 bases. The V gene end was trimmed by 4 bases and the J gene end by 4 bases; junction bases not matched to a gene: 7. CDR1 SGHRS and CDR2 YFSETQ come from the germline V gene. There are 15 residues in the CDR3. The CDR3 protein is CASSRGQGRGNTIYF. The CDR3 nucleotides read TGCGCCAGCAGCAGAGGACAGGGCCGAGGAAACACCATATATTTT. The full variable domain, in which reference TRBV5-1 and TRBJ1-3 provide the parts outside the CDR3, is KAGVTQTPRYLIKTRGQQVTLSCSPISGHRSVSWYQQTPGQGLQFLFEYFSETQRNKGNFPGRFSGRQFSNSRSEMNVSTLELGDSALYLCASSRGQGRGNTIYFGEGSWLTVV.

The chain uses TRBV7-2 and TRBJ1-5, with TRBD1 as a possible D gene (5 bases). Per the germline V gene, CDR1 is SGHTA and CDR2 is FQGNSA. CDR3 size: 14 residues. V was cut by 4 bases and J by 4 bases, with 11 bases left in between. CDR3 residues: CASSYGRGNQPQHF. In nucleotides, the CDR3 is TGTGCCAGCAGCTACGGGCGGGGGAATCAGCCCCAGCATTTT.

The chain joins TRBV15 to TRBJ1-1, with TRBD1 matching 7 bases. With V trimmed by 4 bases and J by 3 bases, 8 bases remained unmatched. Germline values: CDR1 LNHNV, CDR2 YYDKDF (reference sequence). The CDR3 spans 15 residues. CDR3 protein: CATSTRTGAHTEAFF. The CDR3 bases are TGTGCCACCAGCACAAGGACAGGCGCGCACACTGAAGCTTTCTTT.

The chain carries TRBV13 and TRBJ2-2, with D unresolved. V lost 4 bases and J 4 bases, leaving 7 bases between the germline ends. The germline gives CDR1 PRHDT, CDR2 FYEKMQ (reference sequence). The CDR3 runs 13 residues. CDR3 protein: CASSSSPTGELFF. Here the CDR3 DNA reads TGTGCCAGCAGCTCCTCCCCCACCGGGGAGCTGTTTTTT.

The chain couples TRBV6-1 to TRBJ2-1; TRBD2 might be the D (7 bases). CDR1 and CDR2 (germline): MNHNS, SASEGT. V lost 2 bases to trimming and J lost 2 bases, with 13 bases between them. This CDR3 comprises 16 residues. The CDR3 nucleotides are TGTGCCAGCAGTGAATATGGGGGGGCTACCTACAATGAGCAGTTCTTC. It specifies CASSEYGGATYNEQFF.

This clone was observed once. The chain is built from TRBV4-2 and TRBJ1-5; the D gene is possibly TRBD1 (6 bases). The CDR3 sequence is 15 residues long. Germline CDR1 LGHNA, CDR2 YNFKEQ. The germline V and J ends were trimmed by 2 bases and 7 bases, with 15 bases remaining between them. Here the CDR3 DNA reads TGTGCCAGCAGCCAATCGGGGGCCGCGAGGCAGCCCCAGCATTTT. It encodes CASSQSGAARQPQHF.

This chain connects TRBV6-6 to TRBJ1-5; 7 bases map to TRBD1. The trim removed 6 bases at V and 2 bases at J, leaving 10 bases unmatched. The CDR3 is 16 residues long. Per the germline V gene, CDR1 is MNHNY and CDR2 is SVGAGI (reference sequence). The CDR3 reads CASRPDRVSGNQPQHF. In DNA, the CDR3 is TGTGCCAGCAGGCCTGACAGGGTGTCTGGCAATCAGCCCCAGCATTTT.

This clone was observed at least ten times. This sample also contains other DNA sequences that code for the same CDR3. This rearrangement joins TRBV30 to TRBJ2-2; 11 bases map to TRBD2. CDR3 size: 17 residues. The V gene's germline CDR1 is GTSNPN and CDR2 SVGIG (reference sequence). V lost 7 bases and J lost 4; bases outside the gene matches: 14. In nucleotides, the CDR3 is TGTGCCTCAAACCCGACTAGCGGGATGGTTCGCACCGGGGAGCTGTTTTTT. Amino acids: CASNPTSGMVRTGELFF.

The chain uses TRBV27 and TRBJ2-5; 8 bases align to TRBD2. The ends lost 8 bases at V and 5 bases at J; junction bases unmatched: 13. The CDR3 is 15 residues long. CDR1 MNHEY and CDR2 SMNVEV come from the germline V gene (reference sequence). The CDR3 bases are TGTGCCAGCTCTATCCGACGGGGGGGTTCGGAGACCCAGTACTTC. It specifies CASSIRRGGSETQYF.

This chain links TRBV28 with TRBJ2-5; D remains ambiguous. The germline gives CDR1 MDHEN, CDR2 SYDVKM. There are 14 residues in the CDR3. V was cut by 2 bases and J by 7 bases, with 14 bases left in between. The CDR3 DNA reads TGTGCCAGCAGTTTAGAAGCCAGACATGGGACCCAGTACTTC. Encoded protein: CASSLEARHGTQYF.

This chain links TRBV28 with TRBJ2-7, with unresolved D. This CDR3 contains 14 residues. CDR1 and CDR2 (germline): MDHEN, SYDVKM. V was trimmed by 7 bases and J by 2 bases, leaving 15 bases between them. The CDR3 loop reads CASNPALPPYEQYF. The CDR3 nucleotides read TGTGCCAGCAACCCGGCCCTCCCCCCCTACGAGCAGTACTTC.